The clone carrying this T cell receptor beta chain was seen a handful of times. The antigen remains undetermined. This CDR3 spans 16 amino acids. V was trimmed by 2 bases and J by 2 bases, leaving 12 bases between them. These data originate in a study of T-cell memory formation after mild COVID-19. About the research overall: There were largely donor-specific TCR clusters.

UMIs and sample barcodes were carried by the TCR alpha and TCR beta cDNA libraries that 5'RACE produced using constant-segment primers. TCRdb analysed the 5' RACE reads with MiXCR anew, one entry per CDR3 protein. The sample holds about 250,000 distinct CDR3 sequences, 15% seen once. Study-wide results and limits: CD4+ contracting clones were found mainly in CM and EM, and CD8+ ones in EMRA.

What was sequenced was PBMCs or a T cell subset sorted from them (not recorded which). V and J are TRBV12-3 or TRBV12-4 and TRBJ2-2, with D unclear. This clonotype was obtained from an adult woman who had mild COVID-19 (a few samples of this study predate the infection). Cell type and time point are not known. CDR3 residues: CASSLRQVLNTGELFF. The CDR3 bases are TGTGCCAGCAGTTTACGGCAGGTTCTTAACACCGGGGAGCTGTTTTTT.